This T cell receptor (beta chain) appears in the sequencing data of a study of cytomegalovirus exposure and HLA in healthy donors. Study-wide results and caveats: A missense DCLRE1C variant was associated with V- and J-gene trimming of TCR beta chains in a later analysis, and an independent cohort replicated the association.

The length of the CDR3 is 14 residues. The germline V gene encodes CDR1 MGHDK and CDR2 SYGVNS. The V and J ends lost 4 bases and 5 bases, in that order; junction bases with no gene match: 4. It was with 60 Vbeta and 13 Jbeta primers that the PCR ran. This table comes from immunoSEQ multiplex PCR, and its TCRdb copy is limited to in-frame clones, with some not included. Here the sample spans 150,000 or so clones, about 85% being singletons. Concerning this clone itself: Its antigen is not identified.

The chain carries TRBV25-1 and TRBJ1-4; 7 nucleotides line up with TRBD1. This TCR was recovered from a woman in her 50s in good health and CMV-seropositive. The sequenced sample consisted of PBMCs. The CDR3 region has the DNA TGTGCCAGCAGTGGGACACAGGGGAATGAAAAACTGTTTTTT. Protein: CASSGTQGNEKLFF.